This passage covers 23 T cell receptor beta chains from one sample sequenced in a study of control samples from healthy donors and cancer patients. Libraries were prepared by immunoSEQ multiplex PCR; TCRdb keeps only in-frame clonotypes and omits some of them. The sample contains fewer than 120,000 clones, over 75% of which appear only once. Sequencing was done on a sample of PBMCs. The source is an older woman with lung cancer.

The chain uses TRBV3-1 (or the pseudogene TRBV3-2) and TRBJ2-7; no definite D call. CDR1 and CDR2 from the germline V gene are LGHDT and YNNKEL (reference sequence). The CDR3 covers 14 residues. Trimming shortened V by 3 bases and J by 2 bases, and 11 bases separated the two germline ends. CDR3: CASSHEVTTYEQYF. CDR3 nucleotide sequence: TGTGCCAGCAGCCATGAGGTTACCACCTACGAGCAGTACTTC.

This clone has only a few counts. The V gene is TRBV6-5, the J gene TRBJ2-7; possible D gene TRBD1, 6 bases. Germline values: CDR1 MNHEY, CDR2 SVGAGI. V was shortened by 6 bases and J by 0 bases, with 15 bases between the two germline ends. CDR3 length: 15 residues. The CDR3 region is CASRAGQRNSYEQYF. CDR3 coding DNA: TGTGCCAGCAGGGCCGGACAGCGAAACTCCTACGAGCAGTACTTC.

This clone was observed once. This chain links TRBV20-1 with TRBJ2-7, with D unresolved. Germline V lookup: CDR1 DFQATT, CDR2 SNEGSKA (reference sequence). The CDR3 has 16 residues. Trimming removed 3 bases at V and 2 bases at J, with 20 bases between. The CDR3 reads CSASGPVGSLPYEQYF. The CDR3 DNA reads TGCAGTGCTAGTGGTCCCGTGGGATCCCTTCCCTACGAGCAGTACTTC.

V and J are TRBV7-8 and TRBJ2-7; D may be TRBD2 (5 bases). Germline assignment: CDR1 SGHVS and CDR2 FQNEAQ. This CDR3 is built from 13 residues. V lost 8 bases and J 6 bases, leaving 17 bases between the germline ends. The CDR3 DNA reads as TGTGCCAGCTCACTAGGGAGATTTTTCGAGCAGTACTTC. Amino acid sequence: CASSLGRFFEQYF.

This rearrangement joins TRBV2 to TRBJ2-7, with 9 nucleotides matching TRBD2. Germline trimming cut 2 bases from V and 5 bases from J; bases unmatched to any gene: 10. Germline CDR1 SNHLY, CDR2 FYNNEI. The CDR3 consists of 16 residues. The DNA of the CDR3 is TGTGCCAGCAGTGAAAGGGCTAGCGGGGTGAAGGACGAGCAGTACTTC. Its translation is CASSERASGVKDEQYF.

The J gene is TRBJ2-1, the V gene TRBV19; 9 positions match TRBD2. The CDR3 contains 15 residues. J gave up 3 bases and V 8 bases, and 8 bases lay outside the gene matches. The germline V gene encodes CDR1 LNHDA and CDR2 SQIVND (reference sequence). In DNA form, the CDR3 reads TGTGCCAGTGGGACTAGCCTTTCAAACTACAATGAGCAGTTCTTC. It specifies CASGTSLSNYNEQFF. Complete variable domain (other parts from reference TRBV19 and TRBJ2-1): DGGITQSPKYLFRKEGQNVTLSCEQNLNHDAMYWYRQDPGQGLRLIYYSQIVNDFQKGDIAEGYSVSREKKESFPLTVTSAQKNPTAFYLCASGTSLSNYNEQFFGPGTRLTVL.

The V call is TRBV6-5, the J call TRBJ1-1; D is undetermined. V was cut by 6 bases and J by 7 bases, with 18 bases left in between. CDR3 size: 14 residues. CDR1 is MNHEY, CDR2 SVGAGI, per germline. The CDR3 reads CASRAPSATNEAFF. Written as DNA, the CDR3 is TGTGCCAGCAGAGCCCCTTCGGCGACGAATGAAGCTTTCTTT.

J is TRBJ1-1 and V is TRBV29-1; D is perhaps TRBD1 (6 bases). Trimming cost V 7 bases and J 0 bases, with 12 bases left between them. The CDR3 spans 13 residues. CDR1 is SQVTM and CDR2 is ANQGSEA in the germline V gene. The CDR3 DNA reads as TGCAGCGCCGGACAGTTCATGAACACTGAAGCTTTCTTT. The encoded protein is CSAGQFMNTEAFF. The whole variable domain, filled in from reference TRBV29-1 and TRBJ1-1, reads SAVISQKPSRDICQRGTSLTIQCQVDSQVTMMFWYRQQPGQSLTLIATANQGSEATYESGFVIDKFPISRPNLTFSTLTVSNMSPEDSSIYLCSAGQFMNTEAFFGQGTRLTVV.

The rearrangement links TRBV20-1 to TRBJ1-1, with D possibly being TRBD1 (6 bases). The CDR3 is 14 residues long. CDR1 DFQATT and CDR2 SNEGSKA come from the germline V gene (reference sequence). Trimming left V 3 bases short and J 5 bases short, with 16 bases between. The CDR3: CSASSEGGLTEAFF. The CDR3 DNA reads TGCAGTGCTAGTTCTGAGGGGGGCTTGACTGAAGCTTTCTTT.

V gene TRBV2 combines with J gene TRBJ2-7; D gene uncertain. The CDR3 length is 13 residues. CDR1 is SNHLY, CDR2 FYNNEI, per germline. The germline V and J ends were trimmed by 3 bases and 3 bases, with 9 bases remaining between them. The DNA for the CDR3 is TGTGCCAGCAGTGATTACAGCAACTACGAGCAGTACTTC. Translating gives CASSDYSNYEQYF. The whole variable domain, filled in from reference TRBV2 and TRBJ2-7, reads EPEVTQTPSHQVTQMGQEVILRCVPISNHLYFYWYRQILGQKVEFLVSFYNNEISEKSEIFDDQFSVERPDGSNFTLKIRSTKLEDSAMYFCASSDYSNYEQYFGPGTRLTVT.

The CDR3 DNA sequence: TGTGCCAGCAGTTCCCAGGGGGCAGGGGACAATGAGCAGTTCTTC. Protein product: CASSSQGAGDNEQFF. The chain recombines TRBV6-5 with TRBJ2-1; TRBD1 agrees at 8 bases. The germline V gene encodes CDR1 MNHEY and CDR2 SVGAGI. This CDR3 region has 15 residues. V dropped 4 bases and J dropped 5; count of bases not matched to a gene: 7.

There are a few counts of this clone. The V call is TRBV12-5, the J call TRBJ2-3; D not resolved. Trimming stripped 3 bases from V and 5 bases from J, with 12 bases between. CDR1 is LGHNT and CDR2 is FRNRAP in the germline V gene. The length of the CDR3 is 14 residues. The CDR3 DNA follows: TGTGCTAGTGGTTTCGGCCAGATGGGAGATACGCAGTATTTT. As protein: CASGFGQMGDTQYF.

This chain links TRBV25-1 with TRBJ2-1, with 8 bases matching TRBD1. The germline V gene encodes CDR1 MGHDK and CDR2 SYGVNS. The V and J ends lost 4 bases and 6 bases, in that order; junction bases with no gene match: 8. The CDR3 is made up of 15 amino acids. The CDR3 sequence is CASSAAGTGSNEQFF. DNA of the CDR3: TGTGCCAGCAGTGCGGCCGGGACAGGTTCCAATGAGCAGTTCTTC.

This clone showed up just once. The CDR3 DNA sequence: TGTGCCAGCAGCCCGGGACTAGCGGGGATCAACACCGGGGAGCTGTTTTTT. Translating it yields CASSPGLAGINTGELFF. The chain is built from TRBV6-2 or TRBV6-3 and TRBJ2-2; TRBD2 aligns across 13 bases. The germline V gene has CDR1 MNHEY and CDR2 SVGEGT. Trimming took 6 bases from V and 2 from J; bases not matched to a gene: 6. This CDR3 region has 17 residues.

The chain carries TRBV11-1 and TRBJ1-3; a weak D match, TRBD1 (6 bases). Germline assignment: CDR1 SGHAT and CDR2 FQDESV (reference sequence). The V end was cut by 8 bases, the J end by 0 bases, with 14 bases between. The length of the CDR3 is 15 residues. CDR3 DNA: TGTGCCAGCCGGGGGGCAGCCGTCTCTGGAAACACCATATATTTT. Its protein is CASRGAAVSGNTIYF.

The chain combines TRBV11-3 with TRBJ2-3; the D call may be TRBD1 or TRBD2 (5 bases each). Germline CDR1 SGHNT, CDR2 YENEEA. CDR3 length equals 17 residues. Deletions cut 5 bases from V and 1 base from J, with 19 bases between. The CDR3 reads CASSPPPGRWGTDTQYF. The CDR3 DNA follows: TGTGCCAGCAGCCCTCCTCCAGGGAGATGGGGCACAGATACGCAGTATTTT. Full variable domain (outside the CDR3, taken from reference TRBV11-3 and TRBJ2-3): EAGVVQSPRYKIIEKKQPVAFWCNPISGHNTLYWYLQNLGQGPELLIRYENEEAVDDSQLPKDRFSAERLKGVDSTLKIQPAELGDSAVYLCASSPPPGRWGTDTQYFGPGTRLTVL.

The chain employs TRBV7-3 and TRBJ2-1; D not resolved. V lost 5 bases and J 11 bases, leaving 16 bases between the germline ends. This CDR3 comprises 13 residues. CDR1 is SGHTA and CDR2 is FQGTGA in the germline V gene. The DNA of the CDR3 is TGTGCCAGCAGCCTTAATACTGGGGAAAAGCAGTTCTTC. It is translated as CASSLNTGEKQFF.

The rearrangement joins TRBV20-1 to TRBJ1-4; 8 positions match TRBD1. This CDR3 contains 14 residues. The V gene's germline CDR1 is DFQATT and CDR2 SNEGSKA (reference sequence). Trimming at V came to 3 bases and at J to 8 bases, leaving 8 bases not matched to a gene. This CDR3 is CSASLTGAKEKLFF. CDR3 nucleotide sequence: TGCAGTGCTAGTCTGACAGGGGCGAAGGAAAAACTGTTTTTT.

This clone was picked up a small number of times. This chain connects TRBV7-9 to TRBJ2-7; unclear D gene. Germline CDR1 reads SEHNR; CDR2 reads FQNEAQ (reference sequence). The CDR3 covers 15 residues. The V end was cut by 2 bases, the J end by 4 bases, with 15 bases between. The CDR3 DNA reads as TGTGCCAGCAGCTTATTTGGTGCCAGACTTTACGAGCAGTACTTC. As protein: CASSLFGARLYEQYF.

The CDR3 loop is CASSLRRSGRLFTGELFF. CDR3 DNA sequence: TGTGCCAGCAGTTTGAGGAGGAGCGGGAGATTGTTTACCGGGGAGCTGTTTTTT. V gene TRBV27 combines with J gene TRBJ2-2, with TRBD2 identical over 8 bases. CDR1 is MNHEY, CDR2 SMNVEV, per germline (reference sequence). Unmatched junction bases numbered 14, after V lost 3 bases and J lost 5 bases. This CDR3 spans 18 amino acids.

The chain has TRBV6-1 and TRBJ2-1; a weak D match, TRBD2 (5 bases). Germline V gene lookup returns CDR1 MNHNS and CDR2 SASEGT. There are 12 residues in the CDR3. The V and J ends lost 3 bases and 10 bases respectively, with 10 bases between them. CDR3 residues: CASSDEGREQFF. The CDR3 nucleotides read TGTGCCAGCAGTGATGAGGGCCGGGAGCAGTTCTTC.

This chain uses TRBV4-2 with TRBJ1-1; D call uncertain. The V gene lost 0 bases and the J gene lost 5 bases, with 10 bases spanning the gap. Germline loops: CDR1 LGHNA, CDR2 YNFKEQ. The CDR3 covers 14 residues. Here the CDR3 reads CASSQDPSETEAFF. The DNA of the CDR3 is TGTGCCAGCAGCCAAGATCCTTCTGAAACTGAAGCTTTCTTT.

V and J are TRBV7-9 and TRBJ2-1, with a weak D call TRBD1 (7 bases). Germline V gene lookup returns CDR1 SEHNR and CDR2 FQNEAQ (reference sequence). The V end was cut by 4 bases, the J end by 9 bases, with 10 bases between. This CDR3 is 12 amino acids long. The CDR3 sequence: CASSSQGGEQFF. In nucleotides, the CDR3 is TGTGCCAGCAGCTCCCAGGGGGGTGAGCAGTTCTTC.